The 6 T cell receptor beta chains in this list originate from one sample, sequenced in a study of shared clonotypes between healthy human individuals. Method: immunoSEQ multiplex PCR; TCRdb's copy keeps in-frame clones and lacks some. The sample comprises 2 million to 2.5 million clones, 85% to 95% of which are singletons, and 0.3% to 0.4% rests with the top ten. Sequenced material: naive CD4+ T cells from PBMCs. The subset here: CD45RA+ positively selected. All receptors come from a man between 18 and 35 years old in good health. Some clones in this sample may be carry-over from other donors' samples.

The gene calls are TRBV4-2 and TRBJ2-1; TRBD2 matches at 7 bases. This CDR3 has 16 amino acids. With V trimmed by 3 bases and J by 1 base, 6 bases remained unmatched. Germline-derived CDR1 and CDR2 are LGHNA and YNFKEQ. CDR3 sequence (DNA): TGTGCCAGCAGCCATTGGAGCGGGACTTCCTACAATGAGCAGTTCTTC. It encodes CASSHWSGTSYNEQFF.

Comments on this clone: Other DNA variants within this sample encode the same CDR3. The chain carries TRBV5-4 and TRBJ1-3; 7 bases fit TRBD1. V trimming: 4 bases; J trimming: 4 bases; junction bases outside the gene matches: 2. CDR1 is SGHNT and CDR2 is YYREEE in the germline V gene (reference sequence). The CDR3 is 13 residues long. The CDR3: CASSRDSGNTIYF. For the CDR3, the DNA is TGTGCCAGCAGCCGGGACAGCGGAAACACCATATATTTT.

CDR3 DNA sequence: TGTGCCAGCAGTATTGACTCCTACAATGAGCAGTTCTTC. Its protein product is CASSIDSYNEQFF. V gene TRBV28 combines with J gene TRBJ2-1; D gene uncertain. Deletions cut 5 bases from V and 0 bases from J, with 5 bases between. Germline values: CDR1 MDHEN, CDR2 SYDVKM. The CDR3 contains 13 residues.

The chain has TRBV9 and TRBJ2-5; D is perhaps TRBD1 (6 bases). The CDR3 contains 13 residues. The germline gives CDR1 SGDLS, CDR2 YYNGEE. The V gene lost 6 bases and the J gene lost 0 bases, with 9 bases spanning the gap. CDR3 DNA sequence: TGTGCCAGCATGGGGGCGGACCAAGAGACCCAGTACTTC. This codes for CASMGADQETQYF.

The rearrangement links TRBV5-4 to TRBJ2-4, with 9 bases lining up with TRBD1. CDR3 size: 14 residues. Germline V gene data show CDR1 as SGHNT and CDR2 as YYREEE (reference sequence). V shed 3 bases and J 6 bases; nucleotides not matched to a gene: 4. The CDR3 nucleotides read TGTGCCAGCAGCTCACCGGACAGGGGAAACATTCAGTACTTC. Its protein is CASSSPDRGNIQYF.

The chain carries TRBV5-1 and TRBJ2-2, with D perhaps matching TRBD1 (5 bases). Looked up from germline, CDR1 is SGHRS and CDR2 is YFSETQ. Trimming removed 1 base at V and 6 bases at J, with 7 bases between. This CDR3 has 13 residues. The CDR3 sequence is CASSLTGPGELFF. CDR3 nucleotides: TGCGCCAGCAGCTTGACAGGCCCCGGGGAGCTGTTTTTT.